These T cell receptor beta chains were read from a single sample in a study of technical replicates of blood from a handful of donors. Only in-frame clones appear in the TCRdb table, and some are missing; sequencing was by immunoSEQ multiplex PCR. Of some 10,000 clones listed, approximately 94% are singletons. Material for sequencing was PBMCs. The receptors here all came from a human donor in good health. CDR3s include the opening cysteine and the closing phenylalanine or tryptophan. The D gene is left open where the match is weak. Part of the rows lack a size; the others show once, few, many or a class for expanded clones.

V gene: TRBV18; D gene: TRBD1; clone size: few; J gene: TRBJ1-5; CDR3 protein: CASSLDRGLGQPQHF; CDR3 DNA: TGTGCCAGCTCACTTGACAGGGGGCTCGGTCAGCCCCAGCATTTT
V gene: TRBV7-9; D gene: TRBD2; clone size: NA; J gene: TRBJ2-5; CDR3 protein: CASSLVRGQETQYF; CDR3 DNA: TGTGCCAGCAGCTTAGTGCGGGGGCAAGAGACCCAGTACTTC
V gene: TRBV25-1; D gene: NA; clone size: NA; J gene: TRBJ1-5; CDR3 protein: CASTGAGDQPQHF; CDR3 DNA: TGTGCCAGCACCGGGGCAGGGGATCAGCCCCAGCATTTT
V gene: TRBV6-6; D gene: NA; clone size: once; J gene: TRBJ2-7; CDR3 protein: CASRAGTGDYEQYF; CDR3 DNA: TGTGCCAGCAGGGCCGGGACTGGCGACTACGAGCAGTACTTC
V gene: TRBV6-6; D gene: TRBD1; clone size: NA; J gene: TRBJ2-7; CDR3 protein: CASSSGTGVEQYF; CDR3 DNA: TGTGCCAGCAGCTCCGGGACAGGGGTCGAGCAGTACTTC
V gene: TRBV7-8; D gene: NA; clone size: NA; J gene: TRBJ1-5; CDR3 protein: CASSLSENQPQHF; CDR3 DNA: TGTGCCAGCAGCTTATCGGAGAATCAGCCCCAGCATTTT
V gene: TRBV28; D gene: TRBD2; clone size: NA; J gene: TRBJ2-3; CDR3 protein: CASSFNPLAGEVTDTQYF; CDR3 DNA: TGTGCCAGCAGTTTTAACCCGCTAGCGGGGGAGGTCACAGATACGCAGTATTTT
V gene: TRBV15; D gene: NA; clone size: NA; J gene: TRBJ2-1; CDR3 protein: CATSSLAPNEQFF; CDR3 DNA: TGTGCCACCAGCAGTCTAGCGCCCAATGAGCAGTTCTTC
V gene: TRBV27; D gene: NA; clone size: NA; J gene: TRBJ1-5; CDR3 protein: CASSLGLNNQPQHF; CDR3 DNA: TGTGCCAGCAGTTTAGGCCTGAACAATCAGCCCCAGCATTTT
V gene: TRBV7-9; D gene: NA; clone size: NA; J gene: TRBJ2-7; CDR3 protein: CASKRDTGHEQYF; CDR3 DNA: TGTGCCAGCAAGCGGGACACCGGCCACGAGCAGTACTTC
V gene: TRBV7-9; D gene: TRBD2; clone size: NA; J gene: TRBJ2-5; CDR3 protein: CASSLFGAGGGETQYF; CDR3 DNA: TGTGCCAGCAGCTTATTCGGGGCTGGGGGGGGAGAGACCCAGTACTTC
V gene: TRBV18; D gene: TRBD2; clone size: NA; J gene: TRBJ2-6; CDR3 protein: CASSLRREGLGANVLTF; CDR3 DNA: TGTGCCAGCTCACTTCGGCGGGAGGGCCTTGGGGCCAACGTCCTGACTTTC